Presented here are 4 T cell receptor beta chains from one specimen sequenced in a study of shared clonotypes between healthy human individuals. Produced via immunoSEQ multiplex PCR; TCRdb's table is partial and in-frame only. The sample records approximately 2.3 million clones, over 85% being singletons. Sample: naive CD4+ T cells from PBMCs. Noted subset: CD45RA+ positively selected. The receptors derive from a man younger than 30 in good health. Some clones in this sample may be carry-over from other donors' samples.

The chain couples TRBV29-1 to TRBJ2-7; 8 bases map to TRBD1. Germline CDR1 and CDR2: SQVTM and ANQGSEA. The CDR3 is made up of 14 amino acids. V was pared by 6 bases and J by 2 bases, with 9 bases of the junction left unmatched. The CDR3 bases are TGCAGCGTCCAGACAGGGGCCCCCCCCTACGAGCAGTACTTC. This codes for CSVQTGAPPYEQYF.

The chain recombines TRBV30 with TRBJ1-3, with D unresolved. Trimming stripped 0 bases from V and 0 bases from J, with 18 bases between. Germline values: CDR1 GTSNPN, CDR2 SVGIG (reference sequence). The CDR3 is 18 amino acids. Here the CDR3 reads CAWSVHGRSPDSGNTIYF. CDR3 nucleotide sequence: TGTGCCTGGAGTGTACACGGGCGATCCCCGGACTCTGGAAACACCATATATTTT.

Of note for this clone: Mismatch with germline at one junction end may stem from a read error. V and J are TRBV29-1 and TRBJ2-7, with TRBD1 matching over 11 bases. Germline CDR1 and CDR2: SQVTM and ANQGSEA. The CDR3 loop spans 12 amino acids. The CDR3 sequence: CSVGGSGTGGDF. The CDR3 DNA follows: TGCAGCGTTGGTGGGTCGGGGACAGGGGGAGACTTC.

The rearrangement links TRBV18 to TRBJ1-4, with D uncertain. V lost 3 bases and J 7 bases, leaving 15 bases between the germline ends. Germline V gives CDR1 KGHSH, CDR2 LQKENI. There are 15 residues in the CDR3. The CDR3 sequence: CASSPTSPWGEKLFF. CDR3 DNA sequence: TGTGCCAGCTCACCTACATCCCCCTGGGGTGAAAAACTGTTTTTT.